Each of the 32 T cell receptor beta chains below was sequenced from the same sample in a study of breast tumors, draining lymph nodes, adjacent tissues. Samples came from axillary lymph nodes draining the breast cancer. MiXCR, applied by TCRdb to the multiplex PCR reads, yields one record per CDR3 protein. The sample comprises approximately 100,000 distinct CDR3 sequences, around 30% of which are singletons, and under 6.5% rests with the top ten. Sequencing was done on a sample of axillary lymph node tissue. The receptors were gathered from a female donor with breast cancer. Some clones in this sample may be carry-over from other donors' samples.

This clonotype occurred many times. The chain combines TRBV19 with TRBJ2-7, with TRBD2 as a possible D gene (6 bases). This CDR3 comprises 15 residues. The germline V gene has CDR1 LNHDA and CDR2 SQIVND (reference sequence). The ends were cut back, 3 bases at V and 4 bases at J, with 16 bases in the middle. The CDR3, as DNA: TGTGCCAGTAGTATTGACGCGGGATTGCCTTACGAGCAGTACTTC. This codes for CASSIDAGLPYEQYF.

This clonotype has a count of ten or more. The CDR3 is CASSYGRGNYGYTF. The DNA for the CDR3 is TGTGCCAGCAGCTATGGACGGGGGAACTATGGCTACACCTTC. The chain employs TRBV5-8 and TRBJ1-2, with D maybe TRBD1 (5 bases). Trimming cost V 3 bases and J 2 bases, with 11 bases left between them. The CDR3 loop spans 14 amino acids. CDR1 is SGHTS and CDR2 is YDEGEE in the germline V gene.

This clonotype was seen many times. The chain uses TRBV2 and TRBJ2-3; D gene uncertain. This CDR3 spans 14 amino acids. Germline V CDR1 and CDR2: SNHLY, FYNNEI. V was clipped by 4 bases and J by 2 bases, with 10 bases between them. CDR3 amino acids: CASSVSIHTDTQYF. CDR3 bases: TGTGCCAGCAGTGTGTCGATACACACAGATACGCAGTATTTT.

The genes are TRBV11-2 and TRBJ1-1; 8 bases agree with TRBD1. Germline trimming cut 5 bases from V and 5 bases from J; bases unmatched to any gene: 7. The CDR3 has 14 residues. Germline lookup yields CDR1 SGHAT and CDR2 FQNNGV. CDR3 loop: CASSLGQGWTEAFF. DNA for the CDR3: TGTGCCAGCAGCCTCGGACAGGGTTGGACTGAAGCTTTCTTT.

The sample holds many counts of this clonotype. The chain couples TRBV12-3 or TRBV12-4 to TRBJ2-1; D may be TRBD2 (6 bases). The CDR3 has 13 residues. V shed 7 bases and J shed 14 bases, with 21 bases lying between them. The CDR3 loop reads CASTYGGVGHEFF. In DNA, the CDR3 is TGTGCCAGCACCTACGGCGGGGTTGGCCACGAGTTCTTC.

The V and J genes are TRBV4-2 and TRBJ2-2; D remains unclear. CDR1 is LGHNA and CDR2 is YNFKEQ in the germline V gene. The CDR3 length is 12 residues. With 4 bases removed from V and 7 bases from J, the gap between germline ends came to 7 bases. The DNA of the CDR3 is TGTGCCAGCAGCCCCCTCAGCGGGGAGCTGTTTTTT. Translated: CASSPLSGELFF.

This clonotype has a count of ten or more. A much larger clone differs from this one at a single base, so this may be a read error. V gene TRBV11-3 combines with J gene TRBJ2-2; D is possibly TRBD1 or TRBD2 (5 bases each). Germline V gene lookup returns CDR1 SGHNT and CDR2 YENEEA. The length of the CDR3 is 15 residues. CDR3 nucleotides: TGTGCCGGCAGCTTAGGCCTAGGGACGACCGGGGAGCTGTTTTTT. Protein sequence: CAGSLGLGTTGELFF.

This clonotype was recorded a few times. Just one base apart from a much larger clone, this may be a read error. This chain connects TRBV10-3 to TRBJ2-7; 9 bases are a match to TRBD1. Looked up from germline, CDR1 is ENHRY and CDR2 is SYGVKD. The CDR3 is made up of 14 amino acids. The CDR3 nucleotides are TGTGCCATCAGGAGACAGGGGGTCAACTACGAGCGGTACTTC. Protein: CAIRRQGVNYERYF.

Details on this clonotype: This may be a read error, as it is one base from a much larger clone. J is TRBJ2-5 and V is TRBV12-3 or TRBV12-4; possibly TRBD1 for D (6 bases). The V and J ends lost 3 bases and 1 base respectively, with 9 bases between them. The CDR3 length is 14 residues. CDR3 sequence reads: CASSFSGVQETQYF. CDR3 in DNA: TGTGCCAGCAGTTTCTCAGGGGTCCAAGAGACCCAGTACTTC.

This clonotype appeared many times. The CDR3 region has the DNA TGTGCCAGCAGCTTATATACGGGATCAACCTACGAGCAGTACTTC. Translation gives CASSLYTGSTYEQYF. This chain joins TRBV7-2 and TRBJ2-7; TRBD2 is a possible D gene (5 bases). Per germline, CDR1 SGHTA and CDR2 FQGNSA. CDR3 length equals 15 residues. V lost 2 bases, J lost 2 bases, and 13 bases lay in between. The whole variable domain, filled in from reference TRBV7-2 and TRBJ2-7, reads GAGVSQSPSNKVTEKGKDVELRCDPISGHTALYWYRQSLGQGLEFLIYFQGNSAPDKSGLPSDRFSAERTGGSVSTLTIQRTQQEDSAVYLCASSLYTGSTYEQYFGPGTRLTVT.

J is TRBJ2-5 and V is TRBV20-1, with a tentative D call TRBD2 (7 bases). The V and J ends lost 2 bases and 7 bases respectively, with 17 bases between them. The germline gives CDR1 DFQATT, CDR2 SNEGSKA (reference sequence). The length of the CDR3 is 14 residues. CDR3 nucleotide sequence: TGCAGTGCTAGATGGGGGGGGCCTATAGCGACCCAGTACTTC. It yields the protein CSARWGGPIATQYF.

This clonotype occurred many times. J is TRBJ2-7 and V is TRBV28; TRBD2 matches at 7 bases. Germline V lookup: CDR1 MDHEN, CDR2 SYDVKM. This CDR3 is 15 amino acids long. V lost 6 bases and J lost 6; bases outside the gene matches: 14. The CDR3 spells CASSQPAGRRGEQYF. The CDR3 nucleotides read TGTGCCAGCAGCCAACCCGCCGGGAGGCGGGGCGAGCAGTACTTC.

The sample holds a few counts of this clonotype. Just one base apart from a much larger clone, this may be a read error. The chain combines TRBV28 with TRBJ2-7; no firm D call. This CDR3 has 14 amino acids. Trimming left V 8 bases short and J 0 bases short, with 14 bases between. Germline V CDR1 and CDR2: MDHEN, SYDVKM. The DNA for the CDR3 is TGTGCCAGCGGTCCGAGGACGGTCTCCTACGAGCAGTACTTC. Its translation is CASGPRTVSYEQYF.

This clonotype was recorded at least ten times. CDR3 DNA sequence: TGTGCCAGCAGTTACTCAACAGGGTCGAGACAGCCCCAGCATTTT. It specifies CASSYSTGSRQPQHF. The chain is built from TRBV6-2 or TRBV6-3 and TRBJ1-5; maybe TRBD1 (6 bases). V was clipped by 0 bases and J by 7 bases, with 13 bases between them. The germline V gene has CDR1 MNHEY and CDR2 SVGEGT. The CDR3 is 15 residues long.

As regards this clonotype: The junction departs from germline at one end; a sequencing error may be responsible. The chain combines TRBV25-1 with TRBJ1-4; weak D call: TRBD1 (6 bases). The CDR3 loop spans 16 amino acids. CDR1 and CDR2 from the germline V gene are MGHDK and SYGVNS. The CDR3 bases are TGTGCCAGCAGTGAATATTCGGGGGCCTACGCTGAAACACTGTTTTTT. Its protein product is CASSEYSGAYAETLFF.

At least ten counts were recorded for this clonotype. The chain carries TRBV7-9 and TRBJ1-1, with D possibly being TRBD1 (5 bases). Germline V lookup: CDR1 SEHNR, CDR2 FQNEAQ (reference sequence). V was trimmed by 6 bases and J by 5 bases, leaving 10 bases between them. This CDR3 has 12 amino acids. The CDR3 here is CASSQGWTEAFF. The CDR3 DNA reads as TGTGCCAGCAGTCAGGGATGGACTGAAGCTTTCTTT.

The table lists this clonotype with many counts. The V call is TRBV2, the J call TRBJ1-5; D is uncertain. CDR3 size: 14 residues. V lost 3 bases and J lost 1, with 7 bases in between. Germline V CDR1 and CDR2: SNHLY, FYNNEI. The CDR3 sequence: CASSDSPSNQPQHF. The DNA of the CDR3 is TGTGCCAGCAGTGACTCGCCAAGCAATCAGCCCCAGCATTTT.

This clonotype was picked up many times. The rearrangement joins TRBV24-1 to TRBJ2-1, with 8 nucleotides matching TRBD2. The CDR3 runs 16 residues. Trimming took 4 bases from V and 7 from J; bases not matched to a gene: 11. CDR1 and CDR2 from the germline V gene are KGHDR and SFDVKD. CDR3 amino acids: CATSDRGLGIGNEQFF. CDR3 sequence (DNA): TGTGCCACCAGTGACCGGGGACTAGGTATCGGGAATGAGCAGTTCTTC.

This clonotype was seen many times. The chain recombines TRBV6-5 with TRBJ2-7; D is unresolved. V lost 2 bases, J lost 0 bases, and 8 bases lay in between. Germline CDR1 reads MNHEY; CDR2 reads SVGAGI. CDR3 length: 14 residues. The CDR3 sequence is CASSYRRFSYEQYF. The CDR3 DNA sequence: TGTGCCAGCAGTTACCGGCGGTTCTCCTACGAGCAGTACTTC.

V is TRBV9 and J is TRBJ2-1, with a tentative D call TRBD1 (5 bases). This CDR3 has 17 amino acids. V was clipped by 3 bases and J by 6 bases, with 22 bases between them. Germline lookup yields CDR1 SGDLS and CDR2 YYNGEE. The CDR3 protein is CASSEKGRRIVGNEQFF. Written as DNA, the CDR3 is TGTGCCAGCAGCGAGAAGGGGCGGCGGATCGTAGGCAATGAGCAGTTCTTC.

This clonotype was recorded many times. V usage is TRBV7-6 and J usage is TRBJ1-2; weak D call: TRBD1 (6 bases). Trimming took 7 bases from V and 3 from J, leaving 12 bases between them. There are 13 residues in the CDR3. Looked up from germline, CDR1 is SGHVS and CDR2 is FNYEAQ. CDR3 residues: CASTPGQDYGYTF. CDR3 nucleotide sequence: TGTGCCAGCACCCCGGGACAAGACTATGGCTACACCTTC.

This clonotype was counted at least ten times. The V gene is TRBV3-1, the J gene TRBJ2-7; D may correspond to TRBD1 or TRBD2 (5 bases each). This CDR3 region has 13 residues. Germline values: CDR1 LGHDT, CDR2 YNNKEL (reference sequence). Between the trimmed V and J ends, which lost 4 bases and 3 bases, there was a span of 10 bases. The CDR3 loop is CASSLRDGYEQYF. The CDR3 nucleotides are TGTGCCAGCAGCCTTAGGGACGGCTACGAGCAGTACTTC.

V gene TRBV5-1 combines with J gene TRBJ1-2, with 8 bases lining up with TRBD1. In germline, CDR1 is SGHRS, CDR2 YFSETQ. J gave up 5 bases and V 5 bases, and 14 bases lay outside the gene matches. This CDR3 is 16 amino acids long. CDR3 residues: CASSPTGTGALYGYTF. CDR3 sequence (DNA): TGCGCCAGCAGTCCCACCGGGACAGGAGCTCTGTATGGCTACACCTTC.

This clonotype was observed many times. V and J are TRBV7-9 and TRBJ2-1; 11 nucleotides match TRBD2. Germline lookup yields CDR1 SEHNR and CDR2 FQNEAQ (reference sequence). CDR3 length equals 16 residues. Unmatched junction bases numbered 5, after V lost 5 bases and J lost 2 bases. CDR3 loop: CASSPRLAGTYNEQFF. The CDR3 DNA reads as TGTGCCAGCAGCCCGCGACTAGCGGGAACCTACAATGAGCAGTTCTTC.

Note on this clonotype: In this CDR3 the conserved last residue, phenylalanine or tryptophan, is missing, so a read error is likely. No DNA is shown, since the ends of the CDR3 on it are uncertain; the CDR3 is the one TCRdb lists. This CDR3 reads CASSPLTS. This chain connects TRBV13 to TRBJ1-6. The CDR3 spans 8 amino acids, including both terminal residues. Germline loops: CDR1 PRHDT, CDR2 FYEKMQ (reference sequence).

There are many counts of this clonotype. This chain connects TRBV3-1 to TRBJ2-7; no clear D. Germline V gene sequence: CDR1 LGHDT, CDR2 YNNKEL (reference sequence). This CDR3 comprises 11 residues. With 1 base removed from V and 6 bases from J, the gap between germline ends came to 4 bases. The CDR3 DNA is TGTGCCAGCAGCCAAGGGGTCGAGCAGTACTTC. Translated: CASSQGVEQYF.

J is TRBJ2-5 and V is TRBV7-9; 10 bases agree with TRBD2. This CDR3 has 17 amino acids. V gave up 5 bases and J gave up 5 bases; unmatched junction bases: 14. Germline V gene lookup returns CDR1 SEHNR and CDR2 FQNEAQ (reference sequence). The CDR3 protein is CASSEGLAAHEEETQYF. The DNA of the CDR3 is TGTGCCAGCAGCGAAGGACTAGCGGCTCACGAGGAGGAGACCCAGTACTTC. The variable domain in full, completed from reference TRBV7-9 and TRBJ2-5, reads DTGVSQNPRHKITKRGQNVTFRCDPISEHNRLYWYRQTLGQGPEFLTYFQNEAQLEKSRLLSDRFSAERPKGSFSTLEIQRTEQGDSAMYLCASSEGLAAHEEETQYFGPGTRLLVL.

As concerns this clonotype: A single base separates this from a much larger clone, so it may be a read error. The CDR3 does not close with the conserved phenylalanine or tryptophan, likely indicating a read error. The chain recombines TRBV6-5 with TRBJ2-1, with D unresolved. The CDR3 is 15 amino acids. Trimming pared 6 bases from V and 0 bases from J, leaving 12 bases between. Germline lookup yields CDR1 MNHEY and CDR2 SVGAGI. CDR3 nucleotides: TGTGCCAGCAGCCGACACGGCAGCTCCTACAATGAGCAGTTCCTC. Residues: CASSRHGSSYNEQFL.

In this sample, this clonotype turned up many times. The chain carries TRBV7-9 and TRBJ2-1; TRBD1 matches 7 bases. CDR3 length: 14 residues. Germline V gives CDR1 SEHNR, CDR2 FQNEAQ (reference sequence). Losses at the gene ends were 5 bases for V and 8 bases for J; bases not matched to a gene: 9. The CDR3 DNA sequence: TGTGCCAGCAGCCCATTGACAGGGCTGGATGAGCAGTTCTTC. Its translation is CASSPLTGLDEQFF.

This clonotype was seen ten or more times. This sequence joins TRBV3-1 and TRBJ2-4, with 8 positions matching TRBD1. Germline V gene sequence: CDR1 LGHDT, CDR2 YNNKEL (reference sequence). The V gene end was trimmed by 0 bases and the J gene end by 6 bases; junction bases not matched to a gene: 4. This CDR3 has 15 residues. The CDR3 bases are TGTGCCAGCAGCCAAGAAGGTGACAGGGGAAACATTCAGTACTTC. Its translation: CASSQEGDRGNIQYF.

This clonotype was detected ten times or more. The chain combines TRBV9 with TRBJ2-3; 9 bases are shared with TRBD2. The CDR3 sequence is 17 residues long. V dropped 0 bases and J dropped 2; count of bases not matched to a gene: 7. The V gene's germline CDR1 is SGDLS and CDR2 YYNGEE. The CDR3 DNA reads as TGTGCCAGCAGCGTAGGGACTAGCGCGGGATTCACAGATACGCAGTATTTT. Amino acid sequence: CASSVGTSAGFTDTQYF.

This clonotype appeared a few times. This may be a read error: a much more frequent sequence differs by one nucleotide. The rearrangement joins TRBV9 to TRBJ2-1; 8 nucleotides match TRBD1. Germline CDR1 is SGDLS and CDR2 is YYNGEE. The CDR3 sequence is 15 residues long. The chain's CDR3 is CASSGTGGSYNEPFF. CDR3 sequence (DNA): TGTGCCAGCAGCGGTACAGGGGGTTCCTACAATGAGCCGTTCTTC.